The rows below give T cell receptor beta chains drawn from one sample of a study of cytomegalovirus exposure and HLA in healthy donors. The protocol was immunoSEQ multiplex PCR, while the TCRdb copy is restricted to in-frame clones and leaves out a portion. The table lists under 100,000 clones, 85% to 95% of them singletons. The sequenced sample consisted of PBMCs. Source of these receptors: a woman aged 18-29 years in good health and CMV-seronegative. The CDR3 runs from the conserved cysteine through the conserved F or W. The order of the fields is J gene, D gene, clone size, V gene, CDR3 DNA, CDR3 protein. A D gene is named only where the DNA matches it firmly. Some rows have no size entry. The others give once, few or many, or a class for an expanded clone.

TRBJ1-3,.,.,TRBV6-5,TGTGCCAGCAGTTCCGACAGGAGCTCTGGAAACACCATATATTTT,CASSSDRSSGNTIYF
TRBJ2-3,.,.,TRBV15,TGTGCCACAGGGGTCCGGGGGGCCACAGATACGCAGTATTTT,CATGVRGATDTQYF
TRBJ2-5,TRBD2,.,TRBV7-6,TGTGCCAGCAGCTTACCGCTAGCGGGAGGGCCGTGGGAGACCCAGTACTTC,CASSLPLAGGPWETQYF
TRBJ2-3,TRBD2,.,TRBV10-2,TGCGCCAGCAGGGGACTAGCGGAAGGCACAGATACGCAGTATTTT,CASRGLAEGTDTQYF
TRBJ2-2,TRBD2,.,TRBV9,TGTGCCAGCAGCCCGACTAGCGGGAGATCCGGGGAGCTGTTTTTT,CASSPTSGRSGELFF
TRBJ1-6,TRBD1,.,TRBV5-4,TGTGCCAGCAGCTTGTCTGTGGCAGGGGGCTCCTATAATTCACCCCTCCACTTT,CASSLSVAGGSYNSPLHF
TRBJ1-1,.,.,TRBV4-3,TGCGCCAGCAGCCCCCTGGGAGGGAACACTGAAGCTTTCTTT,CASSPLGGNTEAFF
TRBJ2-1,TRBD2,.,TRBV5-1,TGCGCCAGCAGCCGACTAGCGGAATCCTACAATGAGCAGTTCTTC,CASSRLAESYNEQFF
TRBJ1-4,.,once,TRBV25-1,TGTGCCAGCAGTGTAATACACCTCTTGGATGAAAAACTGTTTTTT,CASSVIHLLDEKLFF
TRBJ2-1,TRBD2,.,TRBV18,TGTGCCAGCTCACCACAGGCGGGAGCCGGGGATGAGCAGTTCTTC,CASSPQAGAGDEQFF
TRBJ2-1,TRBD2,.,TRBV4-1,TGCGCCAGCAGCTCAGGGATACTAGCGGGAAGGTATGAGCAGTTCTTC,CASSSGILAGRYEQFF
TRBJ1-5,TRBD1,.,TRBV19,TGTGCCAGTAGTCCTAGGGGGCTCGATCAGCCCCAGCATTTT,CASSPRGLDQPQHF
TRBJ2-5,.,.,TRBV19,TGTGCCAGTGGGGGGACCCGTAGGGAGACCCAGTACTTC,CASGGTRRETQYF
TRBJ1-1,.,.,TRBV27,TGTGCCAGCAGTTGGCCGACAGGCGGTGGGTACACTGAAGCTTTCTTT,CASSWPTGGGYTEAFF
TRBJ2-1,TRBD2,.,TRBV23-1,TGCGCCAGCAGACCCAAGCCTCTAGCGGTCTCCTACAATGAGCAGTTCTTC,CASRPKPLAVSYNEQFF
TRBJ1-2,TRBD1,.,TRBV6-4,TGTGCCAGCAGCGCTGGGACAGGAGGGCTCGGTGGCTACACCTTC,CASSAGTGGLGGYTF
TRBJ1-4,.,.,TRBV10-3,TGTGCCATCAGTGAGCGTGAGGGAACTAATGAAAAACTGTTTTTT,CAISEREGTNEKLFF
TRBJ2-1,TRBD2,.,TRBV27,TGTGCCAGCAGAGCTAGCGGAAACAATGAGCAGTTCTTC,CASRASGNNEQFF
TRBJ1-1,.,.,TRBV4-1,TGCGCCAGCAGCCAAGGCCAGTTCGGGGGGCTGAACACTGAAGCTTTCTTT,CASSQGQFGGLNTEAFF
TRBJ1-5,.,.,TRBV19,TGTGCCAGTAGTATCGGGGGTTGGGAGCCAGCCAATCGGCCCCAGCATTTT,CASSIGGWEPANRPQHF
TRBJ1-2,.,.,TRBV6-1,TGTGCCAGCAGTGAAGGGGCAGGGCCCGGCTATGGCTACACCTTC,CASSEGAGPGYGYTF
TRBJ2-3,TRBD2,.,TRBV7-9,TGTGCCAGCAGCTCACCGCCCTCGGGGGGTATAGATACGCAGTATTTT,CASSSPPSGGIDTQYF
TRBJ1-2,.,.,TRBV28,TGTGCCAGCACCCTAGTCGACGGGGGACCTCGCTATGGCTACACCTTC,CASTLVDGGPRYGYTF
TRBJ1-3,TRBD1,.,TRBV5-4,TGTGCCAGCAGCCTAACAGGGGCTGGAAACACCATATATTTT,CASSLTGAGNTIYF
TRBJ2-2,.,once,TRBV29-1,TGCAGCGTTGGGGCGGACAGTTCGAACACCGGGGAGCTGTTTTTT,CSVGADSSNTGELFF
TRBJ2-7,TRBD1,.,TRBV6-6,TGTGCCAGCAGACGACAGGGGAGGCACGAGCAGTACTTC,CASRRQGRHEQYF
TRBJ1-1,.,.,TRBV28,TGTGCCAGCAGTTTACGCGCAGGGCGAATCACTGAAGCTTTCTTT,CASSLRAGRITEAFF
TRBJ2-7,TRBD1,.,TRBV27,TGTGCCAGCAGCGACAGGGTTGCCTACGAGCAGTACTTC,CASSDRVAYEQYF
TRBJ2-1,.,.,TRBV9,TGTGCCAGCAGCGTATTCGCGGGACCCTCTTATGAGCAGTTCTTC,CASSVFAGPSYEQFF
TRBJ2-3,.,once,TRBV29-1,TGCACCGCGGCCTCGTCTACAGATACGCAGTATTTT,CTAASSTDTQYF
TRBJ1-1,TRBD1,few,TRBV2,TGTGCCAGCAGGGGACAGAATGAAGCTTTCTTT,CASRGQNEAFF
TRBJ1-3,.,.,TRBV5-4,TGTGCCAGCAGCTTGGTTGGGACACCTTCTGGAAACACCATATATTTT,CASSLVGTPSGNTIYF
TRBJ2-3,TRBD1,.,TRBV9,TGTGCCAGCAGCGTGGACAGGGCCACAGATACGCAGTATTTT,CASSVDRATDTQYF
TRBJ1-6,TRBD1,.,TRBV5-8,TGTGCCAGCAGCCGGGGACAGATCCCGAGCTCCTATAATTCACCCCTCCACTTT,CASSRGQIPSSYNSPLHF
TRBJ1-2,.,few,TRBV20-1,TGCAGTGCTAGGGCCCCCTATGGCTACACCTTC,CSARAPYGYTF
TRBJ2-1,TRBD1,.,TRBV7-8,TGTGCCAGCAGCCCAAGGGACAGGACTGGGCAGTTCTTC,CASSPRDRTGQFF
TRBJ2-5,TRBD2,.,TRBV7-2,TGTGCCAGCAGCTATAACCTGGTAGCGGGAAAAGAGACCCAGTACTTC,CASSYNLVAGKETQYF
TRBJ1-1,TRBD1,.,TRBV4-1,TGCGCCAGCAGCCAACTCCTGACAGGGCGCAGGAACACTGAAGCTTTCTTT,CASSQLLTGRRNTEAFF
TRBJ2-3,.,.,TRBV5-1,TGCGCCAGCGGAGCCGGGGGGCGGGGAGATACGCAGTATTTT,CASGAGGRGDTQYF
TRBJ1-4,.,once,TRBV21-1,TGTGCCAGCAGCGCCGAGGAAACAGGGAGTGTAAGAAGGGAAAAACTGTTTTTT,CASSAEETGSVRREKLFF
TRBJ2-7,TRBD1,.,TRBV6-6,TGTGCCAGCAGCGGACAGGGCGTATACGAGCAGTACTTC,CASSGQGVYEQYF
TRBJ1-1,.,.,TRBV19,TGTGCCACGCAGGGAAGGACTGAAGCTTTCTTT,CATQGRTEAFF
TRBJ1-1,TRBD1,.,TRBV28,TGTGCCAGCAGTTCCCGGACAGGCATGAACACTGAAGCTTTCTTT,CASSSRTGMNTEAFF
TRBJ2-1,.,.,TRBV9,TGTGCCAGCAGCGGCGGGGTGGGGGGCAATGAGCAGTTCTTC,CASSGGVGGNEQFF
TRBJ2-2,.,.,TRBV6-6,TGTGCCAGCATACATGCCGGGGAGCTGTTTTTT,CASIHAGELFF
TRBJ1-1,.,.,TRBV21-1,TGTGCCAGCAGCACCCGACAGGGGGCAAGCACTGAAGCTTTCTTT,CASSTRQGASTEAFF
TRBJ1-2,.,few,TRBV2,TGTGCCAGCAGTGTCGGCGGATCCTATGGCTACACCTTC,CASSVGGSYGYTF
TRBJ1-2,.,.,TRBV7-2,TGTGCCAGCAGCACACGACAGACAGCTAACTATGGCTACACCTTC,CASSTRQTANYGYTF
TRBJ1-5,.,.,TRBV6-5,TGTGCCAGCAGTCCAGGGCTCCGGGAGCCCCAGCATTTT,CASSPGLREPQHF
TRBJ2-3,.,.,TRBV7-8,TGTGCCAGCAGCTCCACAGGCACAGATACGCAGTATTTT,CASSSTGTDTQYF
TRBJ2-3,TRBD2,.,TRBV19,TGTGCCAGTAGTATAGGCCCCAGCGGGAGGTTCACAGATACGCAGTATTTT,CASSIGPSGRFTDTQYF
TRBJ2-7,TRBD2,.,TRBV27,TGTGCCAGCAGTTTATGGGCTAGCGGGAGTTACGAGCAGTACTTC,CASSLWASGSYEQYF
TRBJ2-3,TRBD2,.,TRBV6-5,TGTGCCAGCAGGAGCGGGGGGGCTGGAGATACGCAGTATTTT,CASRSGGAGDTQYF
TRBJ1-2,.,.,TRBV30,TGTGCCTGCCCAGGGGTGGCTAACTATGGCTACACCTTC,CACPGVANYGYTF
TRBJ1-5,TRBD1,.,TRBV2,TGTGCCAGCAGTTCACAGGGGGTGTATCAGCCCCAGCATTTT,CASSSQGVYQPQHF